This entry describes one T cell receptor (beta chain). This record belongs to a study of shared clonotypes between healthy human individuals. The CDR3 has 14 amino acids. CDR1 SGDLS and CDR2 YYNGEE come from the germline V gene. V was cut by 2 bases and J by 6 bases, with 14 bases left in between. Generated by immunoSEQ multiplex PCR, the TCRdb table keeps only in-frame clones and is missing some. In the table there are more than 1.2 million clones, about 98.5% of which are singletons. The chain is built from TRBV9 and TRBJ2-5, with D tentatively TRBD1 or TRBD2 (6 bases each). Sequenced material: naive CD4+ T cells sorted from blood. Subset specified: CD45RA+ positively selected. This receptor was obtained from a man aged 30 to 45 in good health. In nucleotides, the CDR3 is TGTGCCAGCAGCGTTCGTCCGGGGGCTAAGACCCAGTACTTC. Protein product: CASSVRPGAKTQYF.